This T cell receptor beta chain was recorded in a study of cytomegalovirus exposure and HLA in healthy donors. Across the whole study: Of around 410 genotyped donors, 81% grouped in the Caucasian-associated ancestry cluster. Overall study results and limits: Across donors, sequencing depth was assumed by presence/absence analyses to be roughly uniform. Highly shared variants forming one cluster were likely a sequencing artifact.

On this clone: As yet, its antigen is unknown.

Vbeta (60) and Jbeta (13) primers were used in the PCR. Generated by immunoSEQ multiplex PCR, the TCRdb table keeps only in-frame clones and is missing some. In total, the table holds tens of thousands of clones. With V trimmed by 0 bases and J by 4 bases, 3 bases remained unmatched. The CDR3 is 15 residues long. Germline-derived CDR1 and CDR2 are SGHRS and YFSETQ. The sequencing input was PBMCs. This clonotype was sampled from a man aged 50 or older in good health and CMV-seropositive. This sequence joins TRBV5-1 and TRBJ1-5; 8 bases are shared with TRBD1. As DNA, the CDR3 is TGCGCCAGCAGCTTGGCCGGGACAGGTAATCAGCCCCAGCATTTT. Translation: CASSLAGTGNQPQHF.